This T cell receptor beta chain was sequenced during a study of blood T cell repertoires in COVID-19 (dated by TCRdb to the early 2020s). Concerning the study at large: Samples from collaborators originated in the United States, Italy and Spain and spanned both the acute and convalescent phases of COVID-19. The material from the prospective study consisted of cDNA or gDNA derived from T cells, B-cell-depleted T cells, or PBMCs. Where available, HLA class I and class II types were obtained from metadata supplied by the sample provider rather than from assay-based typing. The repertoires were released in a freely available public database meant as a resource for research on the immune response to SARS-CoV-2. The dataset comprised deeply sampled blood TCRbeta repertoires from subjects exposed to, actively infected with, or recovered from COVID-19. Samples came from the ongoing ImmuneRACE study (first 160 participants) plus 1,254 subjects from 6 global collaborators. Nearly every sample came with metadata listing a de-identified subject ID, COVID-19 status, age in years and sex.

What the work shows at the level of the full study, not this receptor alone: The quantity of clinical and demographic metadata differed by source and by participant and was supplied without curation.

The V end gives up 0 bases and the J end 0 bases, leaving 4 bases in the junction not matched to a gene. Its CDR3 holds 15 amino acids, cysteine through phenylalanine. Solely the CDR3 DNA is kept, with 45 bases framed from the first base. Via the germline V gene, CDR1 is SQVTM and CDR2 ANQGSEA. TCRbeta CDR3 regions were amplified from genomic DNA by means of the immunoSEQ Assay, a bias-controlled multiplex PCR. Per the authors' processing: Nucleated cell counts per sample were estimated from amplification of reference gene primers within the assay. To quantify the absolute abundance of each unique TCRbeta CDR3 rearrangement, sequence reads were collapsed and filtered. For each sample, productive Simpson clonality was calculated by taking the square root of Simpson's diversity index across productive rearrangements. Not all clones reach the TCRdb copy of this immuneACCESS table, which keeps in-frame sequences only. Checked studies attribute under half of the gap to unresolved V genes and leave the rest unexplained. The DNA gave D and trimming, while V, J and clone size come from that table. This sample gives hundreds of thousands of clones in total; around 84% of them show up just once. About 4.6% of the sample is in the top ten clones.

In the prospective study, participants were roughly 18 to 95 years old, resided in about two dozen geographic areas of the United States, and were enrolled through a virtual design. In the prospective study, participants were assigned to cohorts based on the clinical history participants reported in a screening survey and a study questionnaire. Recovered participants in ImmuneRACE Cohort 3 were defined by two consecutive negative NP/OP PCR tests, clearance by a healthcare professional, or resolution of symptoms. In the prospective study, whole blood, serum and a nasopharyngeal or oropharyngeal swab were collected from each participant by mobile phlebotomists. Over a roughly two-month period, participants in the prospective study had the option of providing additional blood draws and questionnaires. Prospective study blood samples were shipped either frozen or at room temperature before DNA extraction.

Concerning this clone itself: Its binding antigen is unknown. No much larger clone exists at a distance of one base, and base qualities are not known.

The sequence derives from a young man who had recovered from COVID-19. The specimen was PBMCs or T cells enriched from blood (not recorded which). This receptor chain uses TRBV29-1 and TRBJ1-2; the central 7 bases match TRBD1. The CDR3 region: CSVEDRQGSNYGYTF. The DNA sequence is given as TGCAGCGTTGAAGATCGACAGGGTTCTAACTATGGCTACACCTTC.